This T cell receptor (beta chain) was captured in a study of blood T cell repertoires in COVID-19. Clones were sequenced by immunoSEQ multiplex PCR, and TCRdb holds only the in-frame ones, with some missing. The top ten clones hold 20% of a sample with some 77,000 clones, about four fifths of them seen once. Trimming at V came to 0 bases and at J to 10 bases, leaving 9 bases not matched to a gene. The germline V gene encodes CDR1 SGHDT and CDR2 YYEEEE. This CDR3 has 15 amino acids. This TCR was recovered from a woman between 65 and 79 years old with acute or convalescent COVID-19. The sequencing sample was made of peripheral blood. The chain is built from TRBV5-6 and TRBJ1-4, with 7 bases fitting TRBD1. The CDR3 bases are TGTGCCAGCAGCTTGGGGCTAGACAGGGATGGAAAACTGTTTTTT. Amino acids: CASSLGLDRDGKLFF.